The entry below gives a single TCR beta chain sequence along with its context. This clone came up once. Its antigen remains unidentified. Base qualities are not recorded, but no much larger clone differs from it by a single base. Using the deep immunoSEQ assay, TCR CDR3 regions were amplified from genomic DNA by multiplex PCR. Genomic DNA extracted from each cell subset was distributed evenly over all wells of several immunoSEQ 96-well plates, and each plate served as one replicate. For sorted subsets, each replicate PCR was loaded with about 200 ng genomic DNA, equivalent to 30,000 or so T cell genomes. Purified libraries were measured with a Qubit 3.0 fluorometer, size-checked on a Bioanalyzer 2100, and measured again with the KAPA Library Quantification kit. Each immunoSEQ 96-well plate was sequenced on its own single-read 150-cycle Illumina NextSeq 550 flow cell. Concerning the study's data processing: Because the immunoSEQ output included only junctional sequences and no quality scores, the filtering could not be the same as the filtering used for full-length reads. To assign V/J genes and CDR3, sequences were annotated against IMGT germline references using PyIR, a Python wrapper for IgBLAST v1.9. Any read was removed if the V/J assignment was weak (E-value above 1e-6), the CDR3 was missing, or the read contained stop codons, out-of-frame junctions, or ambiguous translated residues. V3J clonotypes were defined by identical inferred V gene, J gene, and CDR3 amino acid sequence. The percentage overlap between two repertoires was calculated by dividing the number of shared unique clonotypes by the size of the smaller repertoire. Repertoire richness was assessed with RTK rarefaction, the Chao1 estimator, and Recon v2.1 estimates of unobserved clonotypes. Generation probabilities were computed with OLGA for all TCRbeta clonotypes obtained by the gDNA method from several donors. In TCRdb, the immuneACCESS table is reduced to in-frame sequences with V and J assigned. These tables do not hold every clone; where another copy was compared, an unresolved V gene accounts for under half, and the others remain unexplained. For V, J and clone size, that table is used; D and trimming come from the DNA. The sample yields about 2.3 million clones; approximately 95% were counted once. The ten largest clones take up 0.39% of the sample.

Healthy HIV-negative adults with no recently reported acute infections or vaccinations were included as donors. Every donor was a Caucasian adult residing in Nashville, Tennessee, USA. CD4+ T cells were enriched through magnetic negative selection, after which naive cells were positively selected on CD45RA and the remaining negative fraction served as the memory subset. Blood was obtained by leukapheresis, after which PBMCs were separated by Ficoll-Histopaque density gradient centrifugation and cryopreserved in liquid nitrogen vapor phase. Purity and quantity of every magnetically sorted T cell population were checked by analytical flow cytometry. From each sorted fraction, genomic DNA was isolated and quantified by UV absorbance on a Nanodrop 2000c. Including cysteine and phenylalanine, the CDR3 has 16 amino acids. Only the CDR3 DNA is retained, 48 bases long and in frame from the first base. The germline ends are 16 bases apart after V is trimmed by 1 base and J by 2 bases. The CDR1 and CDR2 encoded by the germline V gene are SGHRS and YFSETQ.

This specimen comes from a study of shared clonotypes between healthy human individuals (dated by TCRdb to the early 2020s). Looking at the study overall: The cohort comprised two women and a few men aged 18 to 49 years. Per donor, three plates each were used for CD4 naive and CD4 memory, two for CD8 naive, and one for CD8 memory. To estimate repertoire size and how much clonotype sharing occurs between individuals, the study deeply sequenced the blood TCR repertoires of roughly 5 healthy adults. To increase sequencing depth and limit assay-specific biases, TCR repertoire library preparation and sequencing were carried out by different laboratories using diverse techniques. Leukapheresis yielded between about 0.85 and 10 billion PBMCs per donor.

General conclusions and limits of the study: Based on pairwise subsampling, the degree of clonotype sharing among donors was expected to be affected by sequencing depth. Because the study included only a small number of donors, the genetic and exposure-history diversity represented was limited. Estimated clonotype richness was generally larger for naive than for memory subsets. Only blood was sampled, and tissue TCR repertoires likely differ from those in blood. When four donors were compared, the shared fraction of clonotypes was roughly 5% for naive CD4, about 4% for naive CD8, roughly 2.5% for memory CD4, and less than 0.45% for memory CD8. Even with the large sequencing depth, rarefaction of the sorted-subset datasets indicated that sequencing was incomplete. Compared with non-shared clonotypes, clonotypes shared by all four sorted-subset donors had higher generation probabilities.

The rearrangement joined TRBV5-1 to TRBJ2-7, with a tentative D gene TRBD1 over 6 matching bases. The sample consisted of naive CD4+ T cells from PBMCs. This sample's cell subset or site label indicates: CD45RA+ positively selected. The source of this sequence is a man aged 18-30 years in good health. Some clones in this sample may be carry-over from other donors' samples. The nucleotides read TGCGCCAGCAGCTTGAGTAAAATAGGGGACACCTACGAGCAGTACTTC. Its translation is CASSLSKIGDTYEQYF.